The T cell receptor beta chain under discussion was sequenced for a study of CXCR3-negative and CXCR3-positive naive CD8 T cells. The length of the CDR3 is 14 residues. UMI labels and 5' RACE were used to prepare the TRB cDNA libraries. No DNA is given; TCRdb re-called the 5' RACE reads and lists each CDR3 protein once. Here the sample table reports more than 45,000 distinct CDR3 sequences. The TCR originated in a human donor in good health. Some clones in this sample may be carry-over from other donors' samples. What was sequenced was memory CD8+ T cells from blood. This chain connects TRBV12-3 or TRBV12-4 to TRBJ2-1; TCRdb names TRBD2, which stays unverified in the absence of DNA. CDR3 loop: CASSPPSSYNEQFF.